This TCR beta chain was documented in a study of control samples from healthy donors and cancer patients. Trimming shortened V by 1 base and J by 4 bases, and 11 bases separated the two germline ends. Germline CDR1 is SGHAT and CDR2 is FQNNGV. The CDR3 extends over 15 amino acids. Libraries were prepared by immunoSEQ multiplex PCR; TCRdb keeps only in-frame clonotypes and omits some of them. The sample consists of tens of thousands of clones, about nine tenths of them appearing once. The V gene is TRBV11-2, the J gene TRBJ1-3; a possible D gene is TRBD1 (5 bases). Sequencing was carried out using blood. The sequence was obtained from a man aged 50-60 years in good health. The CDR3 reads CASSLGSAGGNTIYF. The CDR3 bases are TGTGCCAGCAGCTTAGGTTCGGCAGGGGGAAACACCATATATTTT.